Sequencing of this T cell receptor beta chain was carried out in a study of blood T cell repertoires in COVID-19. Study background: Samples representing acute and convalescent COVID-19 were sourced from the United States, Italy and Spain. In each case, the material was cDNA or gDNA derived from T cells, B-cell-depleted T cells, or PBMCs.

The CDR3 is 14 residues long. Per germline, CDR1 SEHNR and CDR2 FQNEAQ (reference sequence). Trimming removed 1 base at V and 6 bases at J, with 12 bases between. Cohort assignment relied on participant-reported clinical history. Measured with immunoSEQ multiplex PCR; TCRdb has only the in-frame clones, and not every one. In the table there are around 310,000 clones, approximately 88% of which are singletons. This clonotype originated in a man aged 25-40 years who had recovered from COVID-19. Sequencing input: PBMCs or T cells enriched from blood (not recorded which). V gene TRBV7-9 combines with J gene TRBJ1-2; the D gene is possibly TRBD1 (6 bases). The CDR3 DNA reads TGTGCCAGCAGCTTAGTACAGGGTATCCATGGCTACACCTTC. This gives the protein CASSLVQGIHGYTF.